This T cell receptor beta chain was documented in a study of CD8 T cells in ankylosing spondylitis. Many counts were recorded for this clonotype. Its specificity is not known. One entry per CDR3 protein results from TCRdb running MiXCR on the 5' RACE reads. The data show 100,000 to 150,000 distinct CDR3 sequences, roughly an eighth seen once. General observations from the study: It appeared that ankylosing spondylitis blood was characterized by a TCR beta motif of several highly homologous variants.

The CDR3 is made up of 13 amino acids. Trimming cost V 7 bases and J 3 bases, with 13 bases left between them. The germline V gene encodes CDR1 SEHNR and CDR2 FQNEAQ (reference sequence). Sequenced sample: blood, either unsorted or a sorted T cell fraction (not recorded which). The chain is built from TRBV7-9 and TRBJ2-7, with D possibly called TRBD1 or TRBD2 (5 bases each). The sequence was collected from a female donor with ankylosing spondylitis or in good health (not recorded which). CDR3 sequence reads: CASTIPGLYEQYF. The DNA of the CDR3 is TGTGCCAGCACCATTCCGGGGCTCTACGAGCAGTACTTC.